Listed here is a single TCR beta chain. The CDR3 extends over 14 amino acids. Germline trimming cut 5 bases from V and 3 bases from J; bases unmatched to any gene: 7. CDR1 is SGHNT and CDR2 is YYREEE in the germline V gene (reference sequence). The sample belongs to a study of cytotoxic CD8 clonotypes in ibrutinib-treated CLL. Clones were read by immunoSEQ multiplex PCR, and TCRdb kept only the in-frame ones, dropping some. The repertoire holds about 130,000 clones, with 70% to 90% as singletons. The sequenced sample was PBMCs, obtained after 24 months of ibrutinib treatment. V and J are TRBV5-4 and TRBJ2-5, with 7 bases aligning to TRBD1. This sequence originates from a human donor with chronic lymphocytic leukemia. The CDR3 DNA is TGTGCCAGCAGTTATGACAGGGTTGAAGAGACCCAGTACTTC. Translated, it gives CASSYDRVEETQYF.